The sequence of this T cell receptor (beta chain) was determined in a study of early T cells in non-severe SARS-CoV-2 infection. Across the whole study: The sequenced material was bulk RNA from unsorted whole blood, and its chains were unpaired. Findings and caveats of the study: VDJdb matches were skewed toward anti-spike CD8 T cell responses.

Each single cDNA molecule received a unique molecular identifier. TCRdb redid the calling of the 5' RACE reads with MiXCR, one entry per CDR3 protein. This table holds around 65,000 distinct CDR3 sequences, approximately 12% found once. Per the germline V gene, CDR1 is SGHNT and CDR2 is YYREEE (reference sequence). The CDR3 is 15 residues long. Trimming removed 3 bases from V and 7 bases from J; junction bases left unmatched: 4. This clonotype was picked up many times. The antigen remains unidentified. Here the sequenced sample was whole blood, taken at baseline. The rearrangement joins TRBV5-4 to TRBJ2-1; 13 bases map to TRBD2. The sequence was collected from an adult who was a healthcare worker with PCR-confirmed SARS-CoV-2 infection or an uninfected control (not recorded which). The CDR3 sequence: CASSWGTSGVNEQFF. DNA of the CDR3: TGTGCCAGCAGCTGGGGGACTAGCGGGGTTAATGAGCAGTTCTTC.